These T cell receptor beta chains were read from a single sample in a study of neurological immune-mediated disorders. TCRdb processed the 5' RACE reads anew with MiXCR; each CDR3 protein has one entry. The sample consists of 25,000 to 30,000 distinct CDR3 sequences, under 8% of them appearing once. Sequenced: PBMCs. These receptors originate from a woman aged 45 to 65 in good health. The CDR3 runs from the conserved cysteine through the conserved F or W. The D gene is left open where the match is weak. Where a row states a size, it is once, few, many or the class of an expanded clone; other rows omit it.

d_call	v_call	j_call	clone_size	cdr3_nt	cdr3_aa
NA	TRBV30	TRBJ2-1	many	TGTGCCTGGAGTACCGTCCGCGGGAAGTACAATGAGCAGTTCTTC	CAWSTVRGKYNEQFF
NA	TRBV2	TRBJ2-3	NA	TGTGCCAGCAACCAAAGGGGGGAATCAGATACGCAGTATTTT	CASNQRGESDTQYF
NA	TRBV9	TRBJ2-7	once	TGTGCCAGCAGCCCCTCCAGGGAAATCTACGAGCAGTACTTC	CASSPSREIYEQYF
NA	TRBV7-2	TRBJ2-7	many	TGTGCCAGCAGCAAAAGACGGCAGGGATTCAGCTCCTACGAGCAGTACTTC	CASSKRRQGFSSYEQYF
NA	TRBV5-1	TRBJ2-2	many	TGCGCCAGCAGCTTGGAAGGTGAAATGACCGGGGAGCTGTTTTTT	CASSLEGEMTGELFF
NA	TRBV20-1	TRBJ1-4	many	TGCAGTGCAGGCCGCGCACAAAAACTGTTTTTT	CSAGRAQKLFF
NA	TRBV7-9	TRBJ2-1	many	TGTGCCAGCAGCTCCTTAACGGGTGGGACCTACAATGAGCAGTTCTTC	CASSSLTGGTYNEQFF
TRBD2	TRBV5-1	TRBJ2-1	NA	TGCGCCAGCAGCTTGGGACGGCGGGAGGCCTACAATGAGCAGTTCTTC	CASSLGRREAYNEQFF
TRBD2	TRBV5-6	TRBJ2-1	medium-sized	TGTGCCAGCAGCTTGGCTGGGGTAGCGGGAGGTGAGCAGTTCTTC	CASSLAGVAGGEQFF
NA	TRBV20-1	TRBJ1-1	many	TGCAGTGCTAGGTACCAGAACTTAGCCAGGAACACTGAAGCTTTCTTT	CSARYQNLARNTEAFF
NA	TRBV5-1	TRBJ2-5	many	TGCGCCAGCAGCTTGCGAGAGCAAGAGACCCAGTACTTC	CASSLREQETQYF
NA	TRBV5-1	TRBJ1-3	many	TGCGCCAGCAGCTTGTCCGGGGGCAACGGAAACACCATATATTTT	CASSLSGGNGNTIYF
TRBD1	TRBV7-9	TRBJ1-1	medium-sized	TGTGCCAGCAGCTTGAGTCAGGGGGCGCCTGAAGCTTTCTTT	CASSLSQGAPEAFF
NA	TRBV20-1	TRBJ2-7	many	TGCAGTGCTAGTAGGGCAGACTCTAACTACGAGCAGTACTTC	CSASRADSNYEQYF
NA	TRBV7-9	TRBJ1-1	many	TGTGCCAGCAGTAAGGGACAAAAGAACACTGAAGCTTTCTTT	CASSKGQKNTEAFF
NA	TRBV20-1	TRBJ2-3	many	TGCAGTGCCAGGTTGTCGATCACAGATACGCAGTATTTT	CSARLSITDTQYF
NA	TRBV10-3	TRBJ1-2	many	TGTGCCATCACCGAAGGGTTAGTCTATGGCTACACCTTC	CAITEGLVYGYTF
NA	TRBV7-9	TRBJ1-1	many	TGTGCCAGCAGCTTTAAAGGGACTGAAGCTTTCTTT	CASSFKGTEAFF
NA	TRBV9	TRBJ2-1	many	TGTGCCAGCAGCGTTGGCGGGGAGACCTACAATGAGCAGTTCTTC	CASSVGGETYNEQFF
NA	TRBV6-2/TRBV6-3	TRBJ2-6	many	TGTGCCAGCAGTCAATCTGGGGCCAACGTCCTGACTTTC	CASSQSGANVLTF
TRBD1	TRBV5-1	TRBJ2-1	many	TGCGCCAGCAGCCACGGACAGGGAAGGAATGAGCAGTTCTTC	CASSHGQGRNEQFF
TRBD2	TRBV15	TRBJ2-3	many	TGTGCCACCAGCAGAGATAGTCCCTCTAGCGGGACAGATACGCAGTATTTT	CATSRDSPSSGTDTQYF
NA	TRBV5-1	TRBJ2-1	many	TGCGCCAGCAGGGCGGGACACGATGAGCAGTTCTTC	CASRAGHDEQFF
NA	TRBV28	TRBJ2-7	NA	TGTGCCAGCAGTTCCCCCGGGACTGCCCGGATCACCTACGAGCAGTACTTC	CASSSPGTARITYEQYF
TRBD1	TRBV20-1	TRBJ2-3	many	TGCAGTGCTATCACAGGGGAAGGCGACACAGATACGCAGTATTTT	CSAITGEGDTDTQYF
NA	TRBV3-1	TRBJ2-1	many	TGTGCCAGCAGCCAAGCCCGGACGGTACATGAGCAGTTCTTC	CASSQARTVHEQFF
TRBD1	TRBV15	TRBJ1-1	many	TGTGCCACCAGCACCCGACAGGGAAACACTGAAGCTTTCTTT	CATSTRQGNTEAFF
NA	TRBV11-2	TRBJ2-1	medium-sized	TGTGCCAGCAGCTTAGATCCGTCGAGGTCTAGCGAGCAGTTCTTC	CASSLDPSRSSEQFF
NA	TRBV7-3	TRBJ2-7	many	TGTGCCAGCAGCTTAGGCGTTGCCTACGAGCAGTACTTC	CASSLGVAYEQYF
NA	TRBV5-1	TRBJ2-2	medium-sized	TGCGCCAGCAGCTTGGGAGCCGGCCTCACCGGGGAGCTGTTTTTT	CASSLGAGLTGELFF